Below, 23 T cell receptor beta chains from the same sample are listed, as sequenced in a study of CD8 T cells in ankylosing spondylitis. Using its own MiXCR run on the 5' RACE reads, TCRdb lists one record per CDR3 protein. The data hold about 190,000 distinct CDR3 sequences, with 10% to 15% observed a single time. Sequencing used blood, either unsorted or a sorted T cell fraction (not recorded which). The source is a female donor with ankylosing spondylitis or in good health (not recorded which).

This clonotype was seen more than once but under ten times. V is TRBV12-3 or TRBV12-4 and J is TRBJ2-5; D assignment may be TRBD1 or TRBD2 (5 bases each). The CDR3 is 13 residues long. V was trimmed by 7 bases and J by 4 bases, leaving 13 bases between them. Here the CDR3 reads CASTLRGAETQYF. The CDR3 nucleotides are TGTGCCAGCACCCTAAGAGGGGCAGAGACCCAGTACTTC.

The rearrangement links TRBV3-1 to TRBJ1-6, with 7 nucleotides matching TRBD1. With 5 bases clipped from V and 8 bases from J, the junction kept 9 bases outside the gene matches. The CDR3 totals 15 residues. CDR1 is LGHDT and CDR2 is YNNKEL in the germline V gene (reference sequence). In DNA, the CDR3 is TGTGCCAGCAGCAAAGGGGAGGGGGCCTATTCACCCCTCCACTTT. Amino acid sequence: CASSKGEGAYSPLHF.

This clonotype has at least ten counts. J is TRBJ1-2 and V is TRBV3-1; possibly TRBD1 for D (5 bases). The V and J ends lost 5 bases and 4 bases respectively, with 14 bases between them. Germline CDR1 and CDR2: LGHDT and YNNKEL (reference sequence). There are 14 residues in the CDR3. The CDR3 sequence: CASSSMRDPYGYTF. CDR3 DNA sequence: TGTGCCAGCAGCTCAATGCGGGACCCCTATGGCTACACCTTC.

This clonotype has at least ten counts. The gene calls are TRBV27 and TRBJ1-2; tentative D call: TRBD1 (5 bases). Germline-derived CDR1 and CDR2 are MNHEY and SMNVEV (reference sequence). The CDR3 covers 13 residues. The V gene lost 6 bases and the J gene lost 10 bases, with 18 bases spanning the gap. CDR3 coding DNA: TGTGCCAGCAGCTATTTTTGGCAGGGTTCCTACACCTTC. Its translation is CASSYFWQGSYTF.

The sample holds many counts of this clonotype. The chain links TRBV7-9 to TRBJ1-6; D is unclear. CDR1 is SEHNR, CDR2 FQNEAQ, per germline (reference sequence). The CDR3 is made up of 12 amino acids. Deletions cut 0 bases from V and 16 bases from J, with 10 bases between. The CDR3 region is CASSLADQFLHF. For the CDR3, the DNA is TGTGCCAGCAGCTTAGCGGACCAGTTTCTCCACTTT.

The table lists this clonotype with many counts. The genes are TRBV27 and TRBJ2-1; no definite D call. CDR3 size: 15 residues. Looked up from germline, CDR1 is MNHEY and CDR2 is SMNVEV (reference sequence). Trimming took off 5 bases at V and 0 bases at J, with 11 bases between the two ends. This CDR3 reads CASSTTVSSYNEQFF. CDR3 coding DNA: TGTGCCAGCAGTACTACAGTCAGCTCCTACAATGAGCAGTTCTTC.

This clonotype appeared many times. This chain connects TRBV29-1 to TRBJ1-2; D remains ambiguous. The CDR3 contains 11 residues. The V gene's germline CDR1 is SQVTM and CDR2 ANQGSEA. The CDR3 spells CALREGGGYTF. The CDR3, as DNA: TGCGCGCTGAGGGAAGGAGGAGGCTACACCTTC.

This clonotype was found many times. The chain has TRBV12-3 or TRBV12-4 and TRBJ2-2, with 7 positions matching TRBD2. Trimming cost V 6 bases and J 1 base; bases outside gene matches: 5. The CDR3 has 15 amino acids. The CDR3 reads CASRTLAGNTGELFF. The CDR3 DNA reads TGTGCCAGCAGGACATTAGCGGGGAACACCGGGGAGCTGTTTTTT.

This clonotype was picked up many times. The chain combines TRBV3-1 with TRBJ2-3; D unclear. The V gene lost 4 bases and the J gene lost 12 bases, with 17 bases spanning the gap. Germline values: CDR1 LGHDT, CDR2 YNNKEL (reference sequence). The CDR3 sequence is 13 residues long. Written as DNA, the CDR3 is TGTGCCAGCAGCCTCATGGTGGGCTTTTCTCAGTATTTT. Translation gives CASSLMVGFSQYF.

As to this clonotype: A much larger clone lies a single base off, so this may be a read error. J is TRBJ2-1 and V is TRBV28; 9 bases line up with TRBD2. This CDR3 spans 17 amino acids. Germline assignment: CDR1 MDHEN and CDR2 SYDVKM. V shed 5 bases and J 5 bases; nucleotides not matched to a gene: 13. Written as DNA, the CDR3 is TGTGCCAGCAGTCCCTGGAAAGCGGGAGGAACTGACAATGAGCAGTTCTTC. Translating it yields CASSPWKAGGTDNEQFF.

This clonotype was recorded at least ten times. The chain recombines TRBV28 with TRBJ2-3, with D possibly TRBD2 on 5 matching bases. V was trimmed by 2 bases and J by 1 base, leaving 7 bases between them. This CDR3 is 14 amino acids long. In germline, CDR1 is MDHEN, CDR2 SYDVKM. The CDR3 is CASSLPAGTDTQYF. In DNA form, the CDR3 reads TGTGCCAGCAGTTTACCAGCGGGCACAGATACGCAGTATTTT. The variable domain in full, completed from reference TRBV28 and TRBJ2-3, reads DVKVTQSSRYLVKRTGEKVFLECVQDMDHENMFWYRQDPGLGLRLIYFSYDVKMKEKGDIPEGYSVSREKKERFSLILESASTNQTSMYLCASSLPAGTDTQYFGPGTRLTVL.

This clonotype was seen many times. This chain joins TRBV5-5 and TRBJ2-5; TRBD2 agrees at 10 bases. V lost 3 bases and J lost 5; bases outside the gene matches: 7. CDR3 length: 15 amino acids. Germline loops: CDR1 SGHKS, CDR2 YYEKEE (reference sequence). The CDR3 bases are TGTGCCAGCAGCTCCATAGCGGGAGGTATGGAGACCCAGTACTTC. It codes for CASSSIAGGMETQYF.

This clonotype was seen a handful of times. The rearrangement links TRBV3-1 to TRBJ2-7, with D perhaps assigned TRBD1 or TRBD2 (5 bases each). V dropped 2 bases and J dropped 9 bases, with 26 bases sitting between them. The CDR3 loop spans 17 amino acids. Germline values: CDR1 LGHDT, CDR2 YNNKEL (reference sequence). DNA for the CDR3: TGTGCCAGCAGCCAATTCCCCCCCGGGACGGCAATTTCTGGGCAGTACTTC. It specifies CASSQFPPGTAISGQYF.

This sequence joins TRBV7-2 and TRBJ1-5; the D gene is possibly TRBD1 (5 bases). The CDR3 contains 15 residues. V was pared by 1 base and J by 4 bases, with 11 bases between. In germline, CDR1 is SGHTA, CDR2 FQGNSA. CDR3 region: CASSLEGRGNQPQHF. CDR3 coding DNA: TGTGCCAGCAGCTTAGAGGGACGGGGGAATCAGCCCCAGCATTTT.

This chain connects TRBV5-1 to TRBJ1-1; 9 bases line up with TRBD1. This CDR3 comprises 16 residues. J was trimmed by 0 bases and V by 2 bases; bases with no gene match: 5. Germline V CDR1 and CDR2: SGHRS, YFSETQ. CDR3: CASSFGTGSLNTEAFF. The DNA for the CDR3 is TGCGCCAGCAGCTTCGGGACAGGGTCTTTGAACACTGAAGCTTTCTTT. Supplemented by reference TRBV5-1 and TRBJ1-1, the full variable domain reads KAGVTQTPRYLIKTRGQQVTLSCSPISGHRSVSWYQQTPGQGLQFLFEYFSETQRNKGNFPGRFSGRQFSNSRSEMNVSTLELGDSALYLCASSFGTGSLNTEAFFGQGTRLTVV.

This clonotype has a count of ten or more. J is TRBJ2-7 and V is TRBV20-1, with a possible D match to TRBD2 (6 bases). The CDR3 spans 15 residues. Between the trimmed V and J ends, which lost 1 base and 7 bases, there was a span of 20 bases. CDR1 DFQATT and CDR2 SNEGSKA come from the germline V gene (reference sequence). The CDR3 sequence is CSARAPVSGSPEQYF. CDR3 DNA sequence: TGCAGTGCTAGAGCCCCAGTTAGCGGATCTCCAGAGCAGTACTTC.

The chain couples TRBV6-2 or TRBV6-3 to TRBJ2-1; 9 nucleotides match TRBD2. The ends lost 7 bases at V and 7 bases at J; junction bases unmatched: 8. This CDR3 contains 14 residues. Germline CDR1 MNHEY, CDR2 SVGEGT. The CDR3 here is CASTRASGINEQFF. The CDR3 DNA reads TGTGCCAGCACCAGGGCTAGCGGGATAAATGAGCAGTTCTTC.

This clonotype was recorded a few times. This chain links TRBV7-2 with TRBJ1-1, with TRBD1 as a possible D gene (5 bases). V gave up 6 bases and J gave up 6 bases, with 17 bases separating them. Germline lookup yields CDR1 SGHTA and CDR2 FQGNSA. The CDR3 has 14 amino acids. The CDR3 protein is CASRYGIDRPEAFF. The DNA of the CDR3 is TGTGCCAGCAGGTACGGGATAGACAGACCTGAAGCTTTCTTT. The whole variable domain, remainder taken from reference TRBV7-2 and TRBJ1-1, is GAGVSQSPSNKVTEKGKDVELRCDPISGHTALYWYRQSLGQGLEFLIYFQGNSAPDKSGLPSDRFSAERTGGSVSTLTIQRTQQEDSAVYLCASRYGIDRPEAFFGQGTRLTVV.

This clonotype was observed a handful of times. The chain uses TRBV19 and TRBJ2-1, with D possibly being TRBD2 (6 bases). The germline V gene has CDR1 LNHDA and CDR2 SQIVND (reference sequence). The V and J ends lost 4 bases and 4 bases respectively, with 17 bases between them. The CDR3 has 16 amino acids. For the CDR3, the DNA is TGTGCCAGTAGTAGTGCGGGGCCTAGCGCTTACAATGAGCAGTTCTTC. It is translated as CASSSAGPSAYNEQFF.

In this sample, this clonotype turned up a few times. The chain is built from TRBV20-1 and TRBJ2-7; D uncertain. This CDR3 spans 13 amino acids. Trimming cost V 0 bases and J 3 bases, with 9 bases left between them. From germline, CDR1 is DFQATT and CDR2 SNEGSKA (reference sequence). The CDR3 sequence: CSARDLGVYEQYF. In DNA, the CDR3 is TGCAGTGCTAGAGATCTAGGAGTCTACGAGCAGTACTTC.

This clonotype occurred many times. The chain combines TRBV28 with TRBJ2-2, with a tentative D call TRBD2 (5 bases). This CDR3 region has 16 residues. Germline values: CDR1 MDHEN, CDR2 SYDVKM. Trimming pared 1 base from V and 5 bases from J, leaving 14 bases between. This chain's CDR3 is CASSLLVGMGTGELFF. In DNA, the CDR3 is TGTGCCAGCAGTTTATTAGTCGGGATGGGGACCGGGGAGCTGTTTTTT.

This clonotype was found many times. This chain joins TRBV5-1 and TRBJ2-5, with D hard to call. Germline values: CDR1 SGHRS, CDR2 YFSETQ. The CDR3 is 14 residues long. V gave up 0 bases and J gave up 0 bases, with 6 bases separating them. DNA of the CDR3: TGCGCCAGCAGCTTGGGGTTACACCAAGAGACCCAGTACTTC. It translates to CASSLGLHQETQYF.

This clonotype has a handful of counts. The chain carries TRBV5-1 and TRBJ1-2; the D is unclear. Trimming pared 0 bases from V and 4 bases from J, leaving 4 bases between. There are 12 residues in the CDR3. Germline values: CDR1 SGHRS, CDR2 YFSETQ. The CDR3 reads CASSLVGYGYTF. CDR3 DNA: TGCGCCAGCAGCTTGGTGGGCTATGGCTACACCTTC.